These 25 T cell receptor beta chains were sequenced from one sample in a study of blood T cell repertoires in COVID-19. Sequenced by immunoSEQ multiplex PCR; TCRdb stores in-frame clones only, minus some. Counted here are 150,000 to 200,000 clones, about 81% occurring once; the ten biggest clones make up roughly 11%. Input material: peripheral blood. These receptor sequences come from a human donor in a cohort sampled during active COVID-19.

V is TRBV6-6 and J is TRBJ2-1, with TRBD2 matching over 14 bases. This CDR3 region has 19 residues. Germline V gives CDR1 MNHNY, CDR2 SVGAGI (reference sequence). The ends lost 5 bases at V and 5 bases at J; junction bases unmatched: 14. CDR3 DNA sequence: TGTGCCAGCAGTCAACCGGGACTAGCGGGAGTAAGGGGACACAATGAGCAGTTCTTC. This encodes CASSQPGLAGVRGHNEQFF.

The V gene is TRBV3-1 (or the pseudogene TRBV3-2), the J gene TRBJ2-7; 7 nucleotides align to TRBD1. Germline V gene data show CDR1 as LGHDT and CDR2 as YNNKEL (reference sequence). V trimming: 7 bases; J trimming: 0 bases; junction bases outside the gene matches: 6. The CDR3 extends over 14 amino acids. In DNA form, the CDR3 reads TGTGCCAGCACCCGGACAGGAAGCTCCTACGAGCAGTACTTC. This codes for CASTRTGSSYEQYF.

The chain couples TRBV5-4 to TRBJ2-3, with D possibly being TRBD2 (6 bases). Trimming removed 1 base at V and 3 bases at J, with 9 bases between. The germline V gene has CDR1 SGHNT and CDR2 YYREEE (reference sequence). CDR3 size: 14 residues. The CDR3 sequence: CASSLRRGTDTQYF. The CDR3 DNA reads TGTGCCAGCAGCTTGAGGCGGGGTACAGATACGCAGTATTTT.

J is TRBJ1-2 and V is TRBV9; TRBD1 aligns across 8 bases. The length of the CDR3 is 17 residues. Germline V gene data show CDR1 as SGDLS and CDR2 as YYNGEE. The trim removed 6 bases at V and 2 bases at J, leaving 15 bases unmatched. This CDR3 reads CASTKRSISGGNYGYTF. The DNA of the CDR3 is TGTGCCAGCACAAAGCGTAGTATCTCAGGGGGCAACTATGGCTACACCTTC.

This clone was recorded once. This chain uses TRBV29-1 with TRBJ2-1; 13 bases fit TRBD2. This CDR3 has 16 residues. The germline V gene has CDR1 SQVTM and CDR2 ANQGSEA. V was clipped by 4 bases and J by 7 bases; unmatched bases: 10. The CDR3 sequence is CSVAAGTSGKLNEQFF. DNA of the CDR3: TGCAGCGTTGCTGCCGGGACTAGCGGGAAATTGAATGAGCAGTTCTTC.

The chain recombines TRBV27 with TRBJ2-7, with D maybe TRBD1 (6 bases). The CDR3 sequence is 14 residues long. The V and J ends lost 8 bases and 3 bases respectively, with 17 bases between them. CDR1 MNHEY and CDR2 SMNVEV come from the germline V gene (reference sequence). The CDR3 nucleotides read TGTGCCAGCTGCCCGGGACACGGGTTCTACGAGCAGTACTTC. Translation: CASCPGHGFYEQYF.

CDR3 sequence: CASSFDRGADTQYF. The CDR3 coding sequence is TGTGCCAGCAGCTTTGACAGGGGAGCAGATACGCAGTATTTT. The chain links TRBV7-3 to TRBJ2-3; TRBD1 matches 8 bases. The V gene end was trimmed by 3 bases and the J gene end by 4 bases; junction bases not matched to a gene: 3. CDR3 length equals 14 residues. The germline V gene encodes CDR1 SGHTA and CDR2 FQGTGA.

This sequence joins TRBV5-6 and TRBJ2-3, with D hard to call. Germline values: CDR1 SGHDT, CDR2 YYEEEE. The germline V and J ends were trimmed by 2 bases and 5 bases, with 6 bases remaining between them. The CDR3 has 12 amino acids. CDR3 sequence reads: CASSFELDTQYF. The CDR3 nucleotides read TGTGCCAGCAGCTTCGAGTTAGATACGCAGTATTTT. The variable domain in full, with the rest retrieved from reference TRBV5-6 and TRBJ2-3, is DAGVTQSPTHLIKTRGQQVTLRCSPKSGHDTVSWYQQALGQGPQFIFQYYEEEERQRGNFPDRFSGHQFPNYSSELNVNALLLGDSALYLCASSFELDTQYFGPGTRLTVL.

This chain connects TRBV6-2 or TRBV6-3 to TRBJ2-7; no clear D gene. This CDR3 has 15 amino acids. Germline lookup yields CDR1 MNHEY and CDR2 SVGEGT. Trimming shortened V by 2 bases and J by 4 bases, and 15 bases separated the two germline ends. The CDR3 reads CASSYPSQTPYEQYF. The CDR3 nucleotides read TGTGCCAGCAGTTACCCCAGCCAGACTCCGTACGAGCAGTACTTC.

This chain uses TRBV9 with TRBJ2-7; tentative D call: TRBD1 (5 bases). V was pared by 0 bases and J by 6 bases, with 13 bases between. This CDR3 spans 14 amino acids. Germline CDR1 and CDR2: SGDLS and YYNGEE. This CDR3 is CASSVVGAVGEQYF. In nucleotides, the CDR3 is TGTGCCAGCAGCGTAGTAGGGGCAGTTGGCGAGCAGTACTTC.

The V call is TRBV29-1, the J call TRBJ2-3; a possible D gene is TRBD2 (6 bases). CDR3 size: 13 residues. Trimming removed 4 bases from V and 4 bases from J, with 12 bases in between. Germline V gives CDR1 SQVTM, CDR2 ANQGSEA. The CDR3: CSVVPGESDTQYF. The CDR3 bases are TGCAGCGTTGTCCCGGGGGAGTCAGATACGCAGTATTTT.

The chain is built from TRBV4-1 and TRBJ2-1; 11 bases match TRBD2. Germline-derived CDR1 and CDR2 are MGHRA and YSYEKL. The CDR3 runs to 14 residues. After removal of 2 bases from V and 10 bases from J, the junction contained 4 bases not matched to a gene. CDR3 sequence (DNA): TGCGCCAGCAGCCAAATCAGACTAGCGGGGGAGCAGTTCTTC. This sequence encodes CASSQIRLAGEQFF.

The chain recombines TRBV6-5 with TRBJ2-3; perhaps TRBD2 as D (6 bases). Trimming pared 5 bases from V and 4 bases from J, leaving 16 bases between. The CDR3 loop spans 15 amino acids. Germline CDR1 and CDR2: MNHEY and SVGAGI. The CDR3: CASSPRRGFPDTQYF. DNA for the CDR3: TGTGCCAGCAGTCCAAGGAGGGGATTCCCAGATACGCAGTATTTT.

The rearrangement links TRBV11-2 to TRBJ2-1; TRBD1 might be the D (5 bases). Trimming stripped 3 bases from V and 5 bases from J, with 20 bases between. Per the germline V gene, CDR1 is SGHAT and CDR2 is FQNNGV. This CDR3 is 17 amino acids long. The CDR3 DNA sequence: TGTGCCAGCAGCTTTAGAGTGGTGGGGCCATATAACAATGAGCAGTTCTTC. Encoded protein: CASSFRVVGPYNNEQFF.

The CDR3 spells CASQDRGLNNEQFF. The DNA of the CDR3 is TGTGCCAGCCAGGACAGGGGATTAAACAATGAGCAGTTCTTC. The chain uses TRBV27 and TRBJ2-1; TRBD1 agrees at 9 bases. The CDR3 is 14 residues long. The V gene's germline CDR1 is MNHEY and CDR2 SMNVEV (reference sequence). Trimming cost V 8 bases and J 5 bases; bases outside gene matches: 7.

The rearrangement uses TRBV7-2 and TRBJ2-7; D perhaps matches TRBD2 (5 bases). The CDR3 is made up of 17 amino acids. The V and J ends lost 4 bases and 6 bases respectively, with 25 bases between them. CDR1 and CDR2 (germline): SGHTA, FQGNSA. The CDR3 protein is CASSSPSDSPMLGEQYF. The CDR3 bases are TGTGCCAGCAGCTCACCGTCGGACTCACCCATGCTAGGCGAGCAGTACTTC.

This chain links TRBV27 with TRBJ1-2, with no clear D. In germline, CDR1 is MNHEY, CDR2 SMNVEV (reference sequence). The CDR3 runs 13 residues. Trimming took off 5 bases at V and 4 bases at J, with 11 bases between the two ends. CDR3 DNA sequence: TGTGCCAGCAGTCGGTTAGATGGCTATGGCTACACCTTC. This translates into CASSRLDGYGYTF.

CDR3 sequence (DNA): TGTGCCAGCAGTTTATCACCGCGGGAGGGCTCCTACGAGCAGTACTTC. Translating gives CASSLSPREGSYEQYF. The chain recombines TRBV27 with TRBJ2-7; 9 bases match TRBD2. The CDR3 totals 16 residues. In germline, CDR1 is MNHEY, CDR2 SMNVEV (reference sequence). After removal of 0 bases from V and 0 bases from J, the junction contained 3 bases not matched to a gene.

This chain connects TRBV5-1 to TRBJ2-2, with D possibly TRBD2 on 5 matching bases. The V gene's germline CDR1 is SGHRS and CDR2 YFSETQ. The CDR3 runs to 15 residues. V was cut by 3 bases and J by 1 base, with 10 bases left in between. This chain's CDR3 is CASSWGAQNTGELFF. The CDR3 nucleotides read TGCGCCAGCAGCTGGGGAGCCCAGAACACCGGGGAGCTGTTTTTT.

A few counts support this clone. The chain's CDR3 is CASTPQGAHEQYF. DNA for the CDR3: TGTGCCAGCACCCCACAGGGGGCCCACGAGCAGTACTTC. J is TRBJ2-7 and V is TRBV27; 9 nucleotides match TRBD1. V was pared by 7 bases and J by 5 bases, with 6 bases of the junction left unmatched. The germline V gene encodes CDR1 MNHEY and CDR2 SMNVEV (reference sequence). CDR3 length: 13 residues.

The chain couples TRBV5-1 to TRBJ1-3; D not certain. Germline-derived CDR1 and CDR2 are SGHRS and YFSETQ. The germline V and J ends were trimmed by 1 base and 2 bases, with 10 bases remaining between them. The CDR3 is made up of 15 amino acids. This chain's CDR3 is CASSLTGIPGNTIYF. The CDR3 DNA reads TGCGCCAGCAGCTTGACGGGAATCCCTGGAAACACCATATATTTT.

There are a few counts of this clone. The gene calls are TRBV9 and TRBJ2-3, with TRBD2 matching 9 bases. V lost 4 bases and J lost 5; bases outside the gene matches: 11. This CDR3 comprises 16 residues. Per germline, CDR1 SGDLS and CDR2 YYNGEE. The CDR3 sequence is CASSPSGSGRGDTQYF. The CDR3, as DNA: TGTGCCAGCAGCCCCTCGGGTAGCGGGAGAGGAGATACGCAGTATTTT. Based on the CDR3 plus reference TRBV9 and TRBJ2-3, the full variable domain is DSGVTQTPKHLITATGQRVTLRCSPRSGDLSVYWYQQSLDQGLQFLIQYYNGEERAKGNILERFSAQQFPDLHSELNLSSLELGDSALYFCASSPSGSGRGDTQYFGPGTRLTVL.

This chain connects TRBV6-5 to TRBJ1-2, with D possibly being TRBD1 (5 bases). CDR3 length equals 14 residues. CDR1 and CDR2 (germline): MNHEY, SVGAGI. Deletions cut 0 bases from V and 4 bases from J, with 9 bases between. This chain's CDR3 is CASSYSDSVYGYTF. The CDR3 DNA is TGTGCCAGCAGTTACTCTGACAGCGTCTATGGCTACACCTTC.

The gene calls are TRBV29-1 and TRBJ1-1; no reliable D call. Looked up from germline, CDR1 is SQVTM and CDR2 is ANQGSEA. V lost 4 bases to trimming and J lost 7 bases, with 10 bases between them. The CDR3 extends over 11 amino acids. As DNA, the CDR3 is TGCAGCGTTGGGGCCAGGAATGAAGCTTTCTTT. Translated: CSVGARNEAFF.

The J gene is TRBJ2-3, the V gene TRBV24-1, with 8 bases that match TRBD2. The CDR3 length is 16 residues. Germline CDR1 reads KGHDR; CDR2 reads SFDVKD. V shed 4 bases and J 3 bases; nucleotides not matched to a gene: 8. Here the CDR3 DNA reads TGTGCCACCAGTGACCCCGGGCGGGGGGCAACAGATACGCAGTATTTT. As protein: CATSDPGRGATDTQYF.